The 22 T cell receptor beta chains below come from one sample, sequenced in a study of early stage breast cancer tumors listed by TCRdb under 2017. Library preparation employed the immunoSEQ multiplex PCR assay. TCRdb took this table from immuneACCESS and kept in-frame rearrangements with V and J called. Such tables lack part of the clones; where checked against another copy, unresolved V genes explain under half of the gap, and the rest is unexplained. The table for this sample lists under 30,000 clones; 65% to 75% of them were counted only once. In total, the top ten clones hold 33% of the sample. The sequenced material came from blood. The receptors come from a person aged 45 to 59 with breast cancer.

The chain has TRBV14 and TRBJ2-5; perhaps D is TRBD1 or TRBD2 (5 bases each). The CDR3 has 15 residues. From germline, CDR1 is SGHDN and CDR2 FVKESK. Trimming cost V 4 bases and J 5 bases, with 17 bases left between them. The CDR3 region is CASSPGRPLRETQYF. CDR3 DNA: TGTGCCAGCAGCCCGGGACGGCCCCTAAGGGAGACCCAGTACTTC.

Here the CDR3 DNA reads TGCGCCAGCAGCCGCGCCGGTAGGACAGGGCAGACTGAAGCTTTCTTT. This codes for CASSRAGRTGQTEAFF. The chain has TRBV5-1 and TRBJ1-1; 8 positions agree with TRBD1. The CDR3 length is 16 residues. V lost 4 bases, J lost 5 bases, and 13 bases stayed unmatched. CDR1 and CDR2 (germline): SGHRS, YFSETQ. Full variable domain (rest looked up from reference TRBV5-1 and TRBJ1-1): KAGVTQTPRYLIKTRGQQVTLSCSPISGHRSVSWYQQTPGQGLQFLFEYFSETQRNKGNFPGRFSGRQFSNSRSEMNVSTLELGDSALYLCASSRAGRTGQTEAFFGQGTRLTVV.

This chain joins TRBV7-6 and TRBJ2-7; D is perhaps TRBD2 (5 bases). The CDR3 runs to 15 residues. From germline, CDR1 is SGHVS and CDR2 FNYEAQ. Trimming pared 0 bases from V and 3 bases from J, leaving 12 bases between. The CDR3 bases are TGTGCCAGCAGCTTAGCCGGGGATAGTGGCTACGAGCAGTACTTC. Protein sequence: CASSLAGDSGYEQYF.

The chain couples TRBV11-2 to TRBJ2-7; no firm D call. Per germline, CDR1 SGHAT and CDR2 FQNNGV. The CDR3 sequence is 14 residues long. Trimming shortened V by 4 bases and J by 5 bases, and 15 bases separated the two germline ends. The CDR3 spells CASSSPPVVHEQYF. CDR3 in DNA: TGTGCCAGCAGCTCCCCTCCGGTAGTTCACGAGCAGTACTTC.

The chain combines TRBV7-2 with TRBJ2-7; D not resolved. Germline V CDR1 and CDR2: SGHTA, FQGNSA. V gave up 5 bases and J gave up 2 bases, with 7 bases separating them. There are 12 residues in the CDR3. The CDR3 nucleotides read TGTGCCAGCAGCCCCGCCCCCTACGAGCAGTACTTC. It yields the protein CASSPAPYEQYF.

The V and J genes are TRBV14 and TRBJ2-2; no reliable D call. The CDR3 spans 13 residues. Germline values: CDR1 SGHDN, CDR2 FVKESK. Trimming stripped 1 base from V and 6 bases from J, with 6 bases between. This CDR3 is CASSQARAGELFF. CDR3 DNA sequence: TGTGCCAGCAGCCAAGCTAGGGCCGGGGAGCTGTTTTTT.

This clone has only a few counts. The chain has TRBV7-9 and TRBJ1-5; D gene unclear. V lost 9 bases, J lost 3 bases, and 12 bases lay in between. The CDR3 is made up of 13 amino acids. CDR1 and CDR2 (germline): SEHNR, FQNEAQ (reference sequence). CDR3 sequence (DNA): TGTGCCAGTTGCAGCGGGTTCAATCAGCCCCAGCATTTT. This codes for CASCSGFNQPQHF.

The rearrangement joins TRBV27 to TRBJ1-1; perhaps TRBD1 as D (6 bases). From germline, CDR1 is MNHEY and CDR2 SMNVEV (reference sequence). Trimming left V 5 bases short and J 11 bases short, with 18 bases between. The CDR3 sequence is 13 residues long. CDR3 in amino acids: CASSKTGDIPAFF. The DNA for the CDR3 is TGTGCCAGCAGTAAGACAGGAGATATCCCCGCTTTCTTT.

The chain combines TRBV7-2 with TRBJ2-1; 9 nucleotides agree with TRBD2. The CDR3 is 15 residues long. V was clipped by 4 bases and J by 4 bases; unmatched bases: 5. CDR1 SGHTA and CDR2 FQGNSA come from the germline V gene. CDR3 coding DNA: TGTGCCAGCAGCTCTACTAGCGGGCCTTACAATGAGCAGTTCTTC. Translating gives CASSSTSGPYNEQFF.

The chain employs TRBV11-3 and TRBJ2-3, with D unclear. The germline V gene has CDR1 SGHNT and CDR2 YENEEA. V gave up 1 base and J gave up 5 bases, with 4 bases separating them. CDR3 length: 12 residues. The CDR3 DNA follows: TGTGCCAGCAGCTTAGGGGGAGATACGCAGTATTTT. This codes for CASSLGGDTQYF. The full variable domain, in which reference TRBV11-3 and TRBJ2-3 provide the parts outside the CDR3, is EAGVVQSPRYKIIEKKQPVAFWCNPISGHNTLYWYLQNLGQGPELLIRYENEEAVDDSQLPKDRFSAERLKGVDSTLKIQPAELGDSAVYLCASSLGGDTQYFGPGTRLTVL.

The chain links TRBV9 to TRBJ1-4; tentative D call: TRBD1 (5 bases). The CDR3 length is 15 residues. Germline V gives CDR1 SGDLS, CDR2 YYNGEE. Trimming pared 4 bases from V and 5 bases from J, leaving 15 bases between. As DNA, the CDR3 is TGTGCCAGCAGCTCAGGTGGGGGAAGCAATGAAAAACTGTTTTTT. Its translation: CASSSGGGSNEKLFF.

The J gene is TRBJ2-7, the V gene TRBV4-1, with D perhaps matching TRBD1 or TRBD2 (5 bases each). V dropped 3 bases and J dropped 3 bases, with 12 bases sitting between them. The length of the CDR3 is 14 residues. Germline V gene lookup returns CDR1 MGHRA and CDR2 YSYEKL. The CDR3 DNA is TGCGCCAGCAGCCAGATTGGGACGGACTACGAGCAGTACTTC. Protein sequence: CASSQIGTDYEQYF.

This clone appeared a few times. The gene calls are TRBV4-2 and TRBJ2-1, with TRBD2 matching 14 bases. Unmatched junction bases numbered 0, after V lost 5 bases and J lost 6 bases. The CDR3 is made up of 14 amino acids. In germline, CDR1 is LGHNA, CDR2 YNFKEQ. The CDR3 nucleotides read TGTGCCAGCAGCGGACTAGCGGGAGGCAATGAGCAGTTCTTC. Protein product: CASSGLAGGNEQFF.

The J gene is TRBJ2-7, the V gene TRBV9; 10 nucleotides agree with TRBD1. The CDR3 has 14 residues. Germline values: CDR1 SGDLS, CDR2 YYNGEE. J was trimmed by 5 bases and V by 6 bases; bases with no gene match: 8. This chain's CDR3 is CASNPTGQGNEQYF. The CDR3 DNA reads as TGTGCCAGCAACCCAACGGGACAGGGGAACGAGCAGTACTTC.

The sample holds many counts of this clone. The chain recombines TRBV18 with TRBJ2-7; 8 bases map to TRBD1. CDR1 and CDR2 from the germline V gene are KGHSH and LQKENI. The J segment lost 7 bases and the V segment lost 6 bases, leaving 8 bases of the junction unmatched. The length of the CDR3 is 13 residues. The chain's CDR3 is CASSGQGGLEQYF. The CDR3 DNA follows: TGTGCCAGCTCCGGACAGGGCGGCCTTGAGCAGTACTTC.

The chain's CDR3 is CASSFNGESDTQYF. CDR3 coding DNA: TGTGCCAGCAGCTTTAATGGGGAGTCAGATACGCAGTATTTT. The chain has TRBV7-6 and TRBJ2-3, with D perhaps TRBD2 (5 bases). The CDR3 consists of 14 residues. Germline V gene lookup returns CDR1 SGHVS and CDR2 FNYEAQ. V was pared by 3 bases and J by 4 bases, with 11 bases between.

The CDR3 DNA reads TGTGCCAGCAGCCCGGCTGGGCGGGAGGGAGATACGCAGTATTTT. Translated, it gives CASSPAGREGDTQYF. J is TRBJ2-3 and V is TRBV5-4; 9 bases agree with TRBD2. Germline CDR1 reads SGHNT; CDR2 reads YYREEE (reference sequence). This CDR3 comprises 15 residues. J gave up 5 bases and V 4 bases, and 8 bases lay outside the gene matches.

This clone was counted between two and nine times. The chain is built from TRBV29-1 and TRBJ2-7, with D perhaps matching TRBD2 (6 bases). Germline V gene sequence: CDR1 SQVTM, CDR2 ANQGSEA. The V and J ends lost 0 bases and 9 bases respectively, with 15 bases between them. The CDR3 spans 13 residues. The CDR3 loop reads CSVEERDWGGQYF. The CDR3 DNA reads as TGCAGCGTTGAAGAGAGGGACTGGGGCGGGCAGTACTTC.

Here the CDR3 DNA reads TGTGCCAGCAGCTCACCCTGGGGAGGAGCCAAAAACATTCAGTACTTC. This translates into CASSSPWGGAKNIQYF. The chain uses TRBV5-8 and TRBJ2-4; D might be TRBD2 (6 bases). V lost 3 bases to trimming and J lost 0 bases, with 13 bases between them. This CDR3 spans 16 amino acids. Germline-derived CDR1 and CDR2 are SGHTS and YDEGEE.

The chain couples TRBV19 to TRBJ1-5; 7 positions match TRBD1. With V trimmed by 4 bases and J by 5 bases, 2 bases remained unmatched. The CDR3 is 13 amino acids. CDR1 and CDR2 from the germline V gene are LNHDA and SQIVND (reference sequence). The CDR3 region is CASSKGGYQPQHF. In DNA form, the CDR3 reads TGTGCCAGTAGTAAAGGGGGCTATCAGCCCCAGCATTTT.

The V gene is TRBV29-1, the J gene TRBJ2-3; TRBD1 aligns across 10 bases. The germline V gene encodes CDR1 SQVTM and CDR2 ANQGSEA. CDR3 size: 14 residues. Unmatched junction bases numbered 8, after V lost 7 bases and J lost 4 bases. The CDR3 loop is CSAEGTGVADTQYF. The CDR3, as DNA: TGCAGCGCAGAAGGGACAGGGGTTGCAGATACGCAGTATTTT.

The chain employs TRBV2 and TRBJ2-1, with D maybe TRBD2 (6 bases). Trimming shortened V by 7 bases and J by 6 bases, and 13 bases separated the two germline ends. CDR1 SNHLY and CDR2 FYNNEI come from the germline V gene. The CDR3 sequence is 13 residues long. The CDR3 DNA follows: TGTGCCAGCACCGGGAGACACGGCAATGAGCAGTTCTTC. This gives the protein CASTGRHGNEQFF.